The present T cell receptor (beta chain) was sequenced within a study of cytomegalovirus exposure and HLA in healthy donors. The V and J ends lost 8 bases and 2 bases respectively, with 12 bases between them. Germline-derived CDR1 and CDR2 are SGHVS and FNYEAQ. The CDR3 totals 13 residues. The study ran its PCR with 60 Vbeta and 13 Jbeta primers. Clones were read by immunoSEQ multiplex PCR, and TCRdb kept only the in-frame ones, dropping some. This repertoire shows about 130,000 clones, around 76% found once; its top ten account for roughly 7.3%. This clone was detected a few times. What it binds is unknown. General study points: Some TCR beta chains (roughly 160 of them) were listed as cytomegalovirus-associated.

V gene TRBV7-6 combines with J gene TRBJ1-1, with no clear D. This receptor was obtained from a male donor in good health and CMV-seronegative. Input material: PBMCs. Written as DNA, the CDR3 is TGTGCCAGCGCTCCAAGAACTAACACTGAAGCTTTCTTT. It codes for CASAPRTNTEAFF.